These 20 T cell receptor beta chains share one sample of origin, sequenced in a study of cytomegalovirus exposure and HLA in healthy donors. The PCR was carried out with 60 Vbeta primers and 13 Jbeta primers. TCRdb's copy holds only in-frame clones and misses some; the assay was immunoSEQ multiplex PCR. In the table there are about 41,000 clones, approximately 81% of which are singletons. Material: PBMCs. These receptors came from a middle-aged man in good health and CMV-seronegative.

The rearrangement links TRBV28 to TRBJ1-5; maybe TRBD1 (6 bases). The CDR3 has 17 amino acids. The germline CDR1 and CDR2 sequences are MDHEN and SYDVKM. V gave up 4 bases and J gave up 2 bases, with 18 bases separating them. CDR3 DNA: TGTGCCAGCAGTTCATTACCACAGGGATTGGGCAATCAGCCCCAGCATTTT. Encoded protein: CASSSLPQGLGNQPQHF.

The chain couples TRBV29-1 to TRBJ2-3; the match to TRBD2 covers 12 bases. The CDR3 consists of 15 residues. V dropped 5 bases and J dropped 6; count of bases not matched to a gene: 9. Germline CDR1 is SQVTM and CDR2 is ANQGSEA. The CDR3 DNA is TGCAGCGTTTTCCCGACTAGCGGGGGATCGGATACGCAGTATTTT. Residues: CSVFPTSGGSDTQYF.

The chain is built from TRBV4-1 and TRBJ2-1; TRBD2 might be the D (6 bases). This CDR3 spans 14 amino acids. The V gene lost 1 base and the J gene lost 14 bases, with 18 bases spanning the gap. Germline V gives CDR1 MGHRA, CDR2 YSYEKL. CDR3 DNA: TGCGCCAGCAGCCAAGGACTGAGCGGGCGGGGCAAGTTCTTC. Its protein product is CASSQGLSGRGKFF.

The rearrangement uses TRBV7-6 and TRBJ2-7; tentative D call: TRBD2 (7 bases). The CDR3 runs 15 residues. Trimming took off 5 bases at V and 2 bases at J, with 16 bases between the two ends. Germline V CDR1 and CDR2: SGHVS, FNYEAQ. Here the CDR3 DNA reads TGTGCCAGCAGCCCAGGGGAGGGGGGCGCCTACGAGCAGTACTTC. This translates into CASSPGEGGAYEQYF.

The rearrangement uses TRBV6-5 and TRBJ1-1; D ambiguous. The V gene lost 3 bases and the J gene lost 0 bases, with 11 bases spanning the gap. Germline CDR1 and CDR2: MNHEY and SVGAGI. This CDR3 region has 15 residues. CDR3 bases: TGTGCCAGCAGTTATCAGTCCGTAATGAACACTGAAGCTTTCTTT. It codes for CASSYQSVMNTEAFF.

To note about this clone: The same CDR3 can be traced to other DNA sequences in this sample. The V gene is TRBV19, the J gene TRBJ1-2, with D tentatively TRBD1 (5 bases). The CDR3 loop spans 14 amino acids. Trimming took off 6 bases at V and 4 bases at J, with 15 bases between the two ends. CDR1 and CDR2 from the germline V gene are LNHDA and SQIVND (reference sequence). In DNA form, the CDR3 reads TGTGCCAGTAGCTCCAGGCAGGGTGGCTATGGCTACACCTTC. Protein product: CASSSRQGGYGYTF.

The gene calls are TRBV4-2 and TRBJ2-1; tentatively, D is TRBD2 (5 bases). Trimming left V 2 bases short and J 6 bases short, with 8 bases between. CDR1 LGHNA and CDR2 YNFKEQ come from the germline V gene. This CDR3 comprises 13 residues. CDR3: CASSQREGNEQFF. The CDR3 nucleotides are TGTGCCAGCAGCCAAAGAGAGGGCAATGAGCAGTTCTTC.

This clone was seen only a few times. The CDR3 bases are TGTGCCAGCAGCTTAAGTACAGGGGGGGGAGAAAAACTGTTTTTT. Translating it yields CASSLSTGGGEKLFF. The chain uses TRBV7-2 and TRBJ1-4, with 8 nucleotides matching TRBD1. V shed 2 bases and J 8 bases; nucleotides not matched to a gene: 7. The CDR3 runs 15 residues. The germline V gene encodes CDR1 SGHTA and CDR2 FQGNSA.

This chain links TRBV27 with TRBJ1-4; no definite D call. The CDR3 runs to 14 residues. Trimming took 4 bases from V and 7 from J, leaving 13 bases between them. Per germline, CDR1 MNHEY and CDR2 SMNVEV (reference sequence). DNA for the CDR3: TGTGCCAGCAGTTATTGGGGAGAAGGTGAAAAACTGTTTTTT. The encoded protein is CASSYWGEGEKLFF.

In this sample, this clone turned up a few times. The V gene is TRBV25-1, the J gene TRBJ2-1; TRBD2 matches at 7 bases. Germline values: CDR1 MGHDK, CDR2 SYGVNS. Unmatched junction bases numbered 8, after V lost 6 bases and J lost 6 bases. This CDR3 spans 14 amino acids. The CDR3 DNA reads TGTGCCAGCAGGTCACTAGCGAGAGGCAATGAGCAGTTCTTC. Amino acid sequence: CASRSLARGNEQFF.

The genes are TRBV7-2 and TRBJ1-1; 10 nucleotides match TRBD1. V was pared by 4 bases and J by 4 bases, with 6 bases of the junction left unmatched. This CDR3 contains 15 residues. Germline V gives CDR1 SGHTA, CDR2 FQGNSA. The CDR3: CASSSRQGAGTEAFF. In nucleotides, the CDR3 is TGTGCCAGCAGCTCCCGACAGGGGGCGGGCACTGAAGCTTTCTTT.

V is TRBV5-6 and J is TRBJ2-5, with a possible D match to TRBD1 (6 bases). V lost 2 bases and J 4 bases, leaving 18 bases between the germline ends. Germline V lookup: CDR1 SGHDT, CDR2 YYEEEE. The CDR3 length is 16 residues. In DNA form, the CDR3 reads TGTGCCAGCAGCTTCCCGGGACAAGGGCCAGGAGAGACCCAGTACTTC. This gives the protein CASSFPGQGPGETQYF. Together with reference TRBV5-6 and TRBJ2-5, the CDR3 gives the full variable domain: DAGVTQSPTHLIKTRGQQVTLRCSPKSGHDTVSWYQQALGQGPQFIFQYYEEEERQRGNFPDRFSGHQFPNYSSELNVNALLLGDSALYLCASSFPGQGPGETQYFGPGTRLLVL.

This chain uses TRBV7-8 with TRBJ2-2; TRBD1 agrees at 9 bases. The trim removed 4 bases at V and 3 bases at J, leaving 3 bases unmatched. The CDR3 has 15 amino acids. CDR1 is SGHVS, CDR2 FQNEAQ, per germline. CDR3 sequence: CASSSDRGYTGELFF. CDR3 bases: TGTGCCAGCAGCTCCGACAGGGGGTACACCGGGGAGCTGTTTTTT.

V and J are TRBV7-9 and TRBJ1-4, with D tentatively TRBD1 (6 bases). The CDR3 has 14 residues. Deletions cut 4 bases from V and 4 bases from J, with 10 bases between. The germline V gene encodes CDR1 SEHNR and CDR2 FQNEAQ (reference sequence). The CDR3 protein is CASSSGQINEKLFF. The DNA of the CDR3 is TGTGCCAGCAGCTCCGGACAGATTAATGAAAAACTGTTTTTT.

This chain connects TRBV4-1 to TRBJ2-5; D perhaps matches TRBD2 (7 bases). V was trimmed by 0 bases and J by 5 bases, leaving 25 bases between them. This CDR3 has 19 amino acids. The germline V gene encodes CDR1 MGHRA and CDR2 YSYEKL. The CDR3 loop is CASSQEGGGTGPRGETQYF. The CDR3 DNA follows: TGCGCCAGCAGCCAAGAGGGTGGGGGCACGGGGCCGCGGGGGGAGACCCAGTACTTC.

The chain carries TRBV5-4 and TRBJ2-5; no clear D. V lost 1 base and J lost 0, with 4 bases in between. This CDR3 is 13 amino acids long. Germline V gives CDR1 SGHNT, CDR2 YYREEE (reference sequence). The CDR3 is CASSLTNQETQYF. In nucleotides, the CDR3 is TGTGCCAGCAGCTTGACTAACCAAGAGACCCAGTACTTC. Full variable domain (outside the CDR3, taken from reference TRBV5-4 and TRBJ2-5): ETGVTQSPTHLIKTRGQQVTLRCSSQSGHNTVSWYQQALGQGPQFIFQYYREEENGRGNFPPRFSGLQFPNYSSELNVNALELDDSALYLCASSLTNQETQYFGPGTRLLVL.

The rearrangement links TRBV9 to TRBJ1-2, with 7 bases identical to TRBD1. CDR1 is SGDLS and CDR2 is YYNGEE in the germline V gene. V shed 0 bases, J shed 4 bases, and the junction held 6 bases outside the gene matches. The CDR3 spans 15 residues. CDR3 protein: CASSVDGTAFYGYTF. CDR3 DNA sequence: TGTGCCAGCAGCGTAGATGGGACAGCCTTCTATGGCTACACCTTC.

Here the CDR3 DNA reads TGTGCCAGCAGCAACCCTGGCGGGGCCCAGTACTTC. Its protein is CASSNPGGAQYF. The chain is built from TRBV7-9 and TRBJ2-5, with D perhaps TRBD2 (6 bases). This CDR3 region has 12 residues. The germline gives CDR1 SEHNR, CDR2 FQNEAQ (reference sequence). Trimming pared 5 bases from V and 9 bases from J, leaving 13 bases between.

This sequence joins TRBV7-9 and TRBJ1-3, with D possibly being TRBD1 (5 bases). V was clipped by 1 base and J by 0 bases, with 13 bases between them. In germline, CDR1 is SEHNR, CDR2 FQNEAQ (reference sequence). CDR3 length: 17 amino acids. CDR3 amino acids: CASSLGQTLLSGNTIYF. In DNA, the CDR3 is TGTGCCAGCAGCTTAGGACAGACTCTACTCTCTGGAAACACCATATATTTT.

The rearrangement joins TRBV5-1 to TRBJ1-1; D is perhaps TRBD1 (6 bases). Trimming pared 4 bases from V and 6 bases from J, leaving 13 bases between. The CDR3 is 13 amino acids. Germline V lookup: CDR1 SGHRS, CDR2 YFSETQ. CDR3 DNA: TGCGCCAGCAGCCCGGGACATCTCCCTGAAGCTTTCTTT. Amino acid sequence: CASSPGHLPEAFF. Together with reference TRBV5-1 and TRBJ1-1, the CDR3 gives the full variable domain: KAGVTQTPRYLIKTRGQQVTLSCSPISGHRSVSWYQQTPGQGLQFLFEYFSETQRNKGNFPGRFSGRQFSNSRSEMNVSTLELGDSALYLCASSPGHLPEAFFGQGTRLTVV.